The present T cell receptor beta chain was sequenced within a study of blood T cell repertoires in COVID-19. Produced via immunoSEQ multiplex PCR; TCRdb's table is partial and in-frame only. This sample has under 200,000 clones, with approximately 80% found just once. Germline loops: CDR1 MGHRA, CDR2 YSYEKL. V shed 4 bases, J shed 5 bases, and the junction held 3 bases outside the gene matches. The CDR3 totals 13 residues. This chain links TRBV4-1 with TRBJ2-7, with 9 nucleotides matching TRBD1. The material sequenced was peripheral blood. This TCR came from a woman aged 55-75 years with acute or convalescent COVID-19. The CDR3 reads CASSRGQGNEQYF. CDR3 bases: TGCGCCAGCAGCCGAGGACAGGGGAACGAGCAGTACTTC.